These 6 T cell receptor beta chains came from one sample sequenced in a study of T cell changes during pregnancy in multiple sclerosis. The protocol was immunoSEQ multiplex PCR, while the TCRdb copy is restricted to in-frame clones and leaves out a portion. The repertoire consists of 30,000 or so clones, with around 92% occurring once and the leading ten covering approximately 4%. Sample: CD8+ T cells from peripheral blood mononuclear cells, taken in the second trimester of pregnancy. The receptors were sampled from a female donor in good health, enrolled as a control in a pregnancy study.

The V call is TRBV7-2, the J call TRBJ1-1, with TRBD1 as a possible D gene (5 bases). V was cut by 0 bases and J by 6 bases, with 14 bases left in between. Per the germline V gene, CDR1 is SGHTA and CDR2 is FQGNSA. The CDR3 has 15 amino acids. CDR3 in amino acids: CASSLAKGLGAEAFF. The CDR3 bases are TGTGCCAGCAGCTTAGCGAAGGGGCTTGGGGCTGAAGCTTTCTTT.

V and J are TRBV11-3 and TRBJ1-1; D unresolved. With 5 bases removed from V and 0 bases from J, the gap between germline ends came to 16 bases. Germline V gene sequence: CDR1 SGHNT, CDR2 YENEEA. CDR3 length: 16 amino acids. The CDR3 region has the DNA TGTGCCAGCAGCGACACATTAACTGGAATGAACACTGAAGCTTTCTTT. Protein product: CASSDTLTGMNTEAFF.

This clone has only one observation. The chain has TRBV19 and TRBJ1-1, with 7 bases fitting TRBD1. Trimming at V came to 5 bases and at J to 1 base, leaving 4 bases not matched to a gene. Germline V gene lookup returns CDR1 LNHDA and CDR2 SQIVND (reference sequence). The CDR3 extends over 14 amino acids. The CDR3 here is CASSPRTGNTEAFF. In DNA form, the CDR3 reads TGTGCCAGTAGTCCTCGGACAGGGAACACTGAAGCTTTCTTT.

The V call is TRBV29-1, the J call TRBJ2-7; D is possibly TRBD1 (7 bases). The CDR3 runs 11 residues. Germline CDR1 SQVTM, CDR2 ANQGSEA. V lost 5 bases and J 4 bases, leaving 9 bases between the germline ends. As DNA, the CDR3 is TGCAGCGTTCAGGGGGGATACGAGCAGTACTTC. It yields the protein CSVQGGYEQYF.

This clone was counted a single time. V usage is TRBV5-1 and J usage is TRBJ2-7; a possible D gene is TRBD1 (5 bases). The CDR3 length is 12 residues. With 4 bases removed from V and 5 bases from J, the gap between germline ends came to 10 bases. Germline V CDR1 and CDR2: SGHRS, YFSETQ. CDR3 sequence: CASSPDSHEQYF. The CDR3 DNA is TGCGCCAGCAGCCCAGACAGCCACGAGCAGTACTTC.

The chain combines TRBV14 with TRBJ1-2; 11 bases agree with TRBD1. Germline V CDR1 and CDR2: SGHDN, FVKESK. The J segment lost 8 bases and the V segment lost 4 bases, leaving 3 bases of the junction unmatched. The CDR3 covers 13 residues. CDR3: CASSLGTGGGYTF. Here the CDR3 DNA reads TGTGCCAGCAGCCTAGGGACAGGGGGAGGCTACACCTTC.